These 29 T cell receptor beta chains were all obtained from the same sample, sequenced in a study of cytomegalovirus exposure and HLA in healthy donors. Primers: 60 Vbeta forward and 13 Jbeta reverse. Profiled with immunoSEQ multiplex PCR; TCRdb holds only in-frame clones, not every one. The sample shows around 210,000 clones, and roughly 0.89% sits with its ten largest clones. Sequencing used PBMCs. The receptors derive from a woman aged 25-40 years in good health and CMV-seropositive.

This chain connects TRBV7-2 to TRBJ1-1, with D hard to call. Looked up from germline, CDR1 is SGHTA and CDR2 is FQGNSA. This CDR3 region has 14 residues. V was clipped by 1 base and J by 1 base, with 7 bases between them. CDR3 sequence: CASSLGPGNTEAFF. The CDR3 DNA follows: TGTGCCAGCAGCTTAGGCCCGGGGAACACTGAAGCTTTCTTT.

The V call is TRBV28, the J call TRBJ2-7; a possible D gene is TRBD1 (6 bases). The ends were cut back, 6 bases at V and 6 bases at J, with 15 bases in the middle. This CDR3 is 13 amino acids long. Per the germline V gene, CDR1 is MDHEN and CDR2 is SYDVKM. The CDR3 DNA reads TGTGCCAGCAGCTCCTCTCAGGGGAGCGAGCAGTACTTC. Amino acids: CASSSSQGSEQYF.

The chain has TRBV18 and TRBJ2-7, with D unresolved. V lost 5 bases and J lost 6, with 11 bases in between. This CDR3 comprises 12 residues. Germline V lookup: CDR1 KGHSH, CDR2 LQKENI. CDR3 in DNA: TGTGCCAGCTCAAATACGGGTTCCGAGCAGTACTTC. As protein: CASSNTGSEQYF.

The V call is TRBV4-3, the J call TRBJ2-5; the match to TRBD1 covers 12 bases. The J call is doubtful: the DNA matches TRBJ2-7 better. This CDR3 contains 16 residues. Per germline, CDR1 LGHNA and CDR2 YSLEER. The CDR3 bases are TGCGCCAGCAGCCCAGTCCCCGGGACAGGGGGCTCCGAGCAGTACTTC. Translating gives CASSPVPGTGGSEQYF.

The chain carries TRBV5-1 and TRBJ1-1, with D perhaps TRBD1 (6 bases). Looked up from germline, CDR1 is SGHRS and CDR2 is YFSETQ. With 0 bases removed from V and 0 bases from J, the gap between germline ends came to 9 bases. This CDR3 is built from 15 residues. The CDR3 DNA follows: TGCGCCAGCAGCTTGGAAGGGACATTGAACACTGAAGCTTTCTTT. It codes for CASSLEGTLNTEAFF.

The genes are TRBV9 and TRBJ2-2, with 10 bases identical to TRBD2. The CDR3 spans 14 residues. Germline CDR1 and CDR2: SGDLS and YYNGEE. V shed 4 bases and J 7 bases; nucleotides not matched to a gene: 4. DNA for the CDR3: TGTGCCAGCAGCCCTAGCGGGAGAATCGGGGAGCTGTTTTTT. Amino acids: CASSPSGRIGELFF.

The chain joins TRBV6-5 to TRBJ2-7, with 13 nucleotides matching TRBD2. Germline V gives CDR1 MNHEY, CDR2 SVGAGI. Trimming at V came to 3 bases and at J to 7 bases, leaving 9 bases not matched to a gene. The CDR3 length is 16 residues. The CDR3 sequence: CASSYRTSGRAGEQYF. In nucleotides, the CDR3 is TGTGCCAGCAGTTATCGTACTAGCGGGAGGGCGGGGGAGCAGTACTTC.

The gene calls are TRBV28 and TRBJ1-5; 7 bases align to TRBD1. V was pared by 1 base and J by 6 bases, with 15 bases of the junction left unmatched. The CDR3 extends over 18 amino acids. Germline V gives CDR1 MDHEN, CDR2 SYDVKM. CDR3 bases: TGTGCCAGCAGTTTATTCTCCATTTCGGGAGGGGGCAGTCAGCCCCAGCATTTT. Translation: CASSLFSISGGGSQPQHF.

The chain couples TRBV7-2 to TRBJ2-4; D remains ambiguous. CDR3 length: 13 residues. Deletions cut 2 bases from V and 5 bases from J, with 7 bases between. CDR1 is SGHTA and CDR2 is FQGNSA in the germline V gene. This CDR3 reads CASSLHQENIQYF. CDR3 nucleotides: TGTGCCAGCAGCTTACACCAGGAAAACATTCAGTACTTC. The full variable domain, its missing parts supplied by reference TRBV7-2 and TRBJ2-4, is GAGVSQSPSNKVTEKGKDVELRCDPISGHTALYWYRQSLGQGLEFLIYFQGNSAPDKSGLPSDRFSAERTGGSVSTLTIQRTQQEDSAVYLCASSLHQENIQYFGAGTRLSVL.

CDR3 amino acids: CASSQGTGSNHNEQFF. CDR3 in DNA: TGCGCCAGCAGCCAAGGCACGGGATCGAACCACAATGAGCAGTTCTTC. This chain connects TRBV4-3 to TRBJ2-1; D may be TRBD2 (5 bases). The CDR3 is 16 residues long. V gave up 1 base and J gave up 5 bases, with 15 bases separating them. Germline V gene lookup returns CDR1 LGHNA and CDR2 YSLEER.

The chain carries TRBV27 and TRBJ1-2; the D gene is possibly TRBD1 (5 bases). The CDR3 runs 16 residues. Trimming cost V 5 bases and J 5 bases, with 21 bases left between them. Germline V gene data show CDR1 as MNHEY and CDR2 as SMNVEV (reference sequence). The CDR3 region has the DNA TGTGCCAGCAGTCTAGGGAGTGGGACTCCACTTTATGGCTACACCTTC. It encodes CASSLGSGTPLYGYTF.

The chain employs TRBV27 and TRBJ2-3; the D gene is possibly TRBD1 (7 bases). V was shortened by 2 bases and J by 2 bases, with 17 bases between the two germline ends. CDR3 length: 17 residues. The germline V gene has CDR1 MNHEY and CDR2 SMNVEV (reference sequence). CDR3 loop: CASSLGETGRYTDTQYF. Here the CDR3 DNA reads TGTGCCAGCAGTTTAGGGGAGACAGGGAGGTACACAGATACGCAGTATTTT.

The chain uses TRBV7-9 and TRBJ2-7; a possible D gene is TRBD1 (6 bases). Trimming left V 5 bases short and J 8 bases short, with 22 bases between. The germline V gene has CDR1 SEHNR and CDR2 FQNEAQ (reference sequence). The CDR3 has 15 amino acids. This CDR3 is CASSPSRGTHFQQYF. The CDR3 DNA is TGTGCCAGCAGCCCCAGTAGGGGGACCCATTTCCAGCAGTACTTC.

The chain has TRBV28 and TRBJ1-1; unclear D gene. CDR1 MDHEN and CDR2 SYDVKM come from the germline V gene. Trimming left V 5 bases short and J 6 bases short, with 16 bases between. This CDR3 has 14 residues. CDR3 sequence (DNA): TGTGCCAGCAGTGAAACCGCACCGGTCGCTGAAGCTTTCTTT. It codes for CASSETAPVAEAFF.

The CDR3 here is CASSPPGTSGSGVLQETQYF. DNA of the CDR3: TGTGCCAGCAGCCCCCCCGGGACTAGCGGGAGTGGGGTTCTTCAAGAGACCCAGTACTTC. The gene calls are TRBV5-4 and TRBJ2-5; 14 positions agree with TRBD2. CDR1 and CDR2 (germline): SGHNT, YYREEE (reference sequence). This CDR3 region has 20 residues. V shed 4 bases, J shed 2 bases, and the junction held 16 bases outside the gene matches.

The gene calls are TRBV2 and TRBJ1-5; TRBD1 matches 7 bases. Trimming cost V 6 bases and J 6 bases; bases outside gene matches: 5. CDR1 and CDR2 (germline): SNHLY, FYNNEI. CDR3 size: 13 residues. The CDR3 loop is CASRDRFFQPQHF. The CDR3 region has the DNA TGTGCCAGCAGGGACAGGTTTTTTCAGCCCCAGCATTTT.

The J gene is TRBJ2-1, the V gene TRBV9; 9 bases map to TRBD2. Germline V gene sequence: CDR1 SGDLS, CDR2 YYNGEE. The CDR3 spans 15 residues. Losses at the gene ends were 0 bases for V and 6 bases for J; bases not matched to a gene: 4. This CDR3 is CASSVVGTSSNEQFF. The CDR3 DNA follows: TGTGCCAGCAGCGTAGTAGGGACTAGCAGCAATGAGCAGTTCTTC.

The CDR3 DNA reads TGTGCCAGCAGCTCCCCCGGACAGGGGGCAGCTGAAGCTTTCTTT. This sequence encodes CASSSPGQGAAEAFF. The chain joins TRBV11-3 to TRBJ1-1, with 11 bases that match TRBD1. The CDR3 sequence is 15 residues long. Germline CDR1 is SGHNT and CDR2 is YENEEA. The V segment lost 4 bases and the J segment 6 bases; nucleotides outside the gene matches: 7.

This chain joins TRBV6-1 and TRBJ1-1; 9 bases match TRBD1. The length of the CDR3 is 14 residues. Germline-derived CDR1 and CDR2 are MNHNS and SASEGT. With 7 bases clipped from V and 4 bases from J, the junction kept 7 bases outside the gene matches. The CDR3 region is CASTSDRGGTEAFF. CDR3 bases: TGTGCCAGCACATCGGACAGGGGAGGCACTGAAGCTTTCTTT.

The chain combines TRBV5-8 with TRBJ2-7, with 12 bases fitting TRBD2. Per germline, CDR1 SGHTS and CDR2 YDEGEE. V trimming: 1 base; J trimming: 2 bases; junction bases outside the gene matches: 4. The CDR3 is 16 residues long. The CDR3 reads CASSLSGLAGTYEQYF. The CDR3 DNA is TGTGCCAGCAGCTTGTCCGGACTAGCGGGAACCTACGAGCAGTACTTC.

This chain joins TRBV14 and TRBJ2-2, with no clear D. Looked up from germline, CDR1 is SGHDN and CDR2 is FVKESK. The CDR3 contains 16 residues. V was shortened by 5 bases and J by 0 bases, with 13 bases between the two germline ends. The CDR3 sequence: CASSAWAGTNTGELFF. CDR3 coding DNA: TGTGCCAGCAGCGCTTGGGCTGGCACGAACACCGGGGAGCTGTTTTTT.

This chain connects TRBV29-1 to TRBJ2-7; 11 bases fit TRBD2. Per the germline V gene, CDR1 is SQVTM and CDR2 is ANQGSEA. CDR3 length equals 17 residues. The ends lost 3 bases at V and 2 bases at J; junction bases unmatched: 12. For the CDR3, the DNA is TGCAGCGTTGATTCAACTAGCGGGGGCCATCCCCCCTACGAGCAGTACTTC. It specifies CSVDSTSGGHPPYEQYF.

The chain joins TRBV6-1 to TRBJ1-1, with D maybe TRBD1 (6 bases). CDR3 size: 15 residues. Between the trimmed V and J ends, which lost 6 bases and 0 bases, there was a span of 14 bases. Germline CDR1 and CDR2: MNHNS and SASEGT. The chain's CDR3 is CASRSLRGMNTEAFF. The CDR3 DNA reads TGTGCCAGCAGGTCCCTCAGGGGTATGAACACTGAAGCTTTCTTT.

This sequence joins TRBV5-1 and TRBJ2-7, with a tentative D call TRBD2 (5 bases). The CDR3 loop spans 15 amino acids. CDR1 and CDR2 (germline): SGHRS, YFSETQ. Trimming stripped 0 bases from V and 0 bases from J, with 10 bases between. The CDR3 DNA reads TGCGCCAGCAGCTTGGCCCGGACTCCCTCCTACGAGCAGTACTTC. Residues: CASSLARTPSYEQYF. Combining the CDR3 with reference TRBV5-1 and TRBJ2-7 gives the whole variable domain KAGVTQTPRYLIKTRGQQVTLSCSPISGHRSVSWYQQTPGQGLQFLFEYFSETQRNKGNFPGRFSGRQFSNSRSEMNVSTLELGDSALYLCASSLARTPSYEQYFGPGTRLTVT.

J is TRBJ1-2 and V is TRBV5-1; the match to TRBD1 covers 7 bases. Germline-derived CDR1 and CDR2 are SGHRS and YFSETQ. The trim removed 4 bases at V and 0 bases at J, leaving 3 bases unmatched. This CDR3 is 14 amino acids long. This chain's CDR3 is CASSGTAANYGYTF. Here the CDR3 DNA reads TGCGCCAGCAGCGGGACAGCAGCTAACTATGGCTACACCTTC.

The chain uses TRBV19 and TRBJ1-2; D perhaps matches TRBD1 (5 bases). CDR3 length equals 14 residues. With 7 bases removed from V and 4 bases from J, the gap between germline ends came to 16 bases. Germline lookup yields CDR1 LNHDA and CDR2 SQIVND (reference sequence). Here the CDR3 reads CASIPRASPYGYTF. CDR3 nucleotide sequence: TGTGCCAGTATCCCCAGGGCTTCTCCCTATGGCTACACCTTC.

CDR3 in DNA: TGTGCCAGCTCACCTCCCCGGGGACAGGGGGCGCTCTGGAATGAGCAGTTCTTC. Translating gives CASSPPRGQGALWNEQFF. This rearrangement joins TRBV18 to TRBJ2-1; 12 bases agree with TRBD1. Per the germline V gene, CDR1 is KGHSH and CDR2 is LQKENI. This CDR3 is 18 amino acids long. The V and J ends lost 3 bases and 7 bases, in that order; junction bases with no gene match: 13.

The chain uses TRBV15 and TRBJ2-3, with D maybe TRBD2 (6 bases). The CDR3 is 16 residues long. V was shortened by 1 base and J by 1 base, with 12 bases between the two germline ends. The germline CDR1 and CDR2 sequences are LNHNV and YYDKDF (reference sequence). CDR3 nucleotides: TGTGCCACCAGCAGAGGGTCGGGGGAGCGCACAGATACGCAGTATTTT. Translation gives CATSRGSGERTDTQYF.

The chain carries TRBV5-1 and TRBJ2-5, with D possibly being TRBD2 (6 bases). V shed 3 bases and J shed 1 base, with 13 bases lying between them. The CDR3 contains 15 residues. Per the germline V gene, CDR1 is SGHRS and CDR2 is YFSETQ. The chain's CDR3 is CASSSLVGGQETQYF. The CDR3 nucleotides read TGCGCCAGCAGCTCACTAGTCGGGGGCCAAGAGACCCAGTACTTC.